This entry lists 19 T cell receptor beta chains sequenced from one sample in a study of identical twins. TCRdb called the 5' RACE reads again in MiXCR, with one record for every CDR3 protein. This sample carries roughly 720,000 distinct CDR3 sequences, 18% of them seen once, and the ten largest clones take approximately 14%. This sample was also put to use in a study of T cells expressing NK-cell markers.

What was sequenced was PBMCs. The receptors were gathered from a woman under 30 in good health.

This clonotype was seen a few times. The J gene is TRBJ2-7, the V gene TRBV20-1; 8 bases match TRBD2. The CDR3 length is 13 residues. J was trimmed by 3 bases and V by 5 bases; bases with no gene match: 6. Germline lookup yields CDR1 DFQATT and CDR2 SNEGSKA (reference sequence). CDR3 sequence: CSASRTSGYEQYF. The CDR3 DNA follows: TGCAGTGCTTCGCGAACTAGCGGCTACGAGCAGTACTTC.

This clonotype was seen a few times. The chain employs TRBV10-3 and TRBJ2-7, with 7 bases fitting TRBD2. The CDR3 sequence is 12 residues long. After removal of 8 bases from V and 7 bases from J, the junction contained 8 bases not matched to a gene. CDR1 is ENHRY and CDR2 is SYGVKD in the germline V gene. Written as DNA, the CDR3 is TGTGCCATCGGAGGACTAGGCGGGGAGCAGTACTTC. Its translation is CAIGGLGGEQYF.

The sample holds a few counts of this clonotype. CDR3 in DNA: TGCGCCAGCAGCTTATCAGGGGTATACTTCGGAGAGACCCAGTACTTC. Translating it yields CASSLSGVYFGETQYF. This chain uses TRBV5-1 with TRBJ2-5, with D maybe TRBD1 (6 bases). CDR1 and CDR2 (germline): SGHRS, YFSETQ. The CDR3 is 16 residues long. The V gene lost 2 bases and the J gene lost 4 bases, with 18 bases spanning the gap.

The chain joins TRBV14 to TRBJ2-1; the D is unclear. CDR3 length: 14 residues. The V and J ends lost 1 base and 6 bases respectively, with 10 bases between them. The germline V gene encodes CDR1 SGHDN and CDR2 FVKESK. For the CDR3, the DNA is TGTGCCAGCAGCCAAGTTCTCACCTCCAATGAGCAGTTCTTC. It is translated as CASSQVLTSNEQFF.

This clonotype was counted at least ten times. The chain couples TRBV6-1 to TRBJ2-1; 12 nucleotides agree with TRBD2. Germline CDR1 reads MNHNS; CDR2 reads SASEGT. V was clipped by 6 bases and J by 2 bases; unmatched bases: 2. The CDR3 is made up of 15 amino acids. The CDR3, as DNA: TGTGCCAGCAGCAGGACTAGCGGGACCTACAATGAGCAGTTCTTC. Its translation is CASSRTSGTYNEQFF.

The chain joins TRBV6-1 to TRBJ2-3, with D uncertain. With 5 bases removed from V and 0 bases from J, the gap between germline ends came to 9 bases. There are 14 residues in the CDR3. Germline loops: CDR1 MNHNS, CDR2 SASEGT. CDR3 protein: CASSTSTSTDTQYF. In DNA, the CDR3 is TGTGCCAGCAGTACAAGCACTAGCACAGATACGCAGTATTTT.

This clonotype has just a few counts. The CDR3 loop reads CASSGQEYNEQFF. The DNA of the CDR3 is TGTGCCAGCTCCGGACAGGAGTACAATGAGCAGTTCTTC. V gene TRBV18 combines with J gene TRBJ2-1; TRBD1 matches 7 bases. V lost 6 bases and J lost 4; bases outside the gene matches: 3. The V gene's germline CDR1 is KGHSH and CDR2 LQKENI. CDR3 length: 13 amino acids.

This clonotype has just a few counts. This rearrangement joins TRBV4-2 to TRBJ2-5; 8 nucleotides align to TRBD2. CDR1 and CDR2 from the germline V gene are LGHNA and YNFKEQ. This CDR3 is 13 amino acids long. The V and J ends lost 1 base and 8 bases, in that order; junction bases with no gene match: 3. CDR3 sequence (DNA): TGTGCCAGCAGCCAAGGAGCGGGAGTCACCCAGTACTTC. Its protein is CASSQGAGVTQYF.

This sequence joins TRBV4-1 and TRBJ2-1; tentatively, D is TRBD1 (5 bases). The CDR3 contains 12 residues. The germline gives CDR1 MGHRA, CDR2 YSYEKL. V was cut by 0 bases and J by 9 bases, with 6 bases left in between. This CDR3 reads CASSQERGEQFF. In DNA form, the CDR3 reads TGCGCCAGCAGCCAAGAAAGGGGTGAGCAGTTCTTC.

The gene calls are TRBV7-6 and TRBJ2-3; TRBD2 agrees at 12 bases. This CDR3 is built from 15 residues. V shed 4 bases and J 3 bases; nucleotides not matched to a gene: 2. Germline V gene sequence: CDR1 SGHVS, CDR2 FNYEAQ. The CDR3 bases are TGTGCCAGCAGCTACACTAGCGGGAGGACAGATACGCAGTATTTT. Translation: CASSYTSGRTDTQYF.

In nucleotides, the CDR3 is TGCGCCAGCAGCAGAGCTACAGGGACCAGGGGGCGAGGGGATACGCAGTATTTT. As protein: CASSRATGTRGRGDTQYF. V and J are TRBV5-1 and TRBJ2-3; 8 bases are a match to TRBD1. Germline values: CDR1 SGHRS, CDR2 YFSETQ. The junction had 19 bases not matched to a gene; V was cut back by 4 bases and J by 6 bases. This CDR3 has 18 amino acids.

V gene TRBV12-3 or TRBV12-4 combines with J gene TRBJ1-3; 8 bases map to TRBD1. The CDR3 runs 17 residues. With 5 bases clipped from V and 4 bases from J, the junction kept 13 bases outside the gene matches. The DNA for the CDR3 is TGTGCCAGCAGTACGCGACAGGGGCTAAATTCCGGAAACACCATATATTTT. Translated: CASSTRQGLNSGNTIYF.

This clonotype came up a few times. This chain links TRBV7-9 with TRBJ1-4, with 10 bases matching TRBD1. Trimming cost V 4 bases and J 6 bases; bases outside gene matches: 11. The CDR3 sequence is 17 residues long. Germline V gene sequence: CDR1 SEHNR, CDR2 FQNEAQ (reference sequence). CDR3 in DNA: TGTGCCAGCAGCTCAGACCGGGACAGGGGCCGTGATGAAAAACTGTTTTTT. Translated, it gives CASSSDRDRGRDEKLFF.

The V call is TRBV20-1, the J call TRBJ2-3, with TRBD1 matching 8 bases. This CDR3 has 14 residues. Unmatched junction bases numbered 8, after V lost 5 bases and J lost 4 bases. Germline V gene sequence: CDR1 DFQATT, CDR2 SNEGSKA (reference sequence). CDR3 DNA: TGCAGTGCTGAAGGACAGGGTATTGCAGATACGCAGTATTTT. Protein sequence: CSAEGQGIADTQYF.

CDR3 residues: CASSAGTSPPDTQYF. In DNA, the CDR3 is TGTGCCAGCAGCGCCGGGACTAGCCCCCCAGATACGCAGTATTTT. V usage is TRBV9 and J usage is TRBJ2-3; TRBD2 agrees at 9 bases. V dropped 3 bases and J dropped 4; count of bases not matched to a gene: 6. This CDR3 comprises 15 residues. The V gene's germline CDR1 is SGDLS and CDR2 YYNGEE.

This clonotype was seen a handful of times. V usage is TRBV12-3 or TRBV12-4 and J usage is TRBJ2-1; D remains unclear. Trimming stripped 7 bases from V and 2 bases from J, with 15 bases between. The CDR3 length is 15 residues. CDR3 residues: CASILRHDPYNEQFF. CDR3 coding DNA: TGTGCCAGCATTCTGAGACACGACCCCTACAATGAGCAGTTCTTC.

The chain employs TRBV6-5 and TRBJ2-7; 9 nucleotides line up with TRBD2. Germline V gene data show CDR1 as MNHEY and CDR2 as SVGAGI. This CDR3 is built from 16 residues. Germline trimming cut 2 bases from V and 1 base from J; bases unmatched to any gene: 6. CDR3 sequence: CASSYGTSIRSYEQYF. The DNA of the CDR3 is TGTGCCAGCAGTTACGGGACTAGCATACGATCCTACGAGCAGTACTTC.

The chain recombines TRBV7-6 with TRBJ2-5; D ambiguous. CDR1 and CDR2 (germline): SGHVS, FNYEAQ. There are 15 residues in the CDR3. V was pared by 1 base and J by 1 base, with 10 bases between. The CDR3 DNA reads TGTGCCAGCAGCTTAGGCCCAATCAGCCAAGAGACCCAGTACTTC. The encoded protein is CASSLGPISQETQYF.

This clonotype was detected many times. The chain has TRBV11-2 and TRBJ2-2; D ambiguous. Germline-derived CDR1 and CDR2 are SGHAT and FQNNGV. The length of the CDR3 is 14 residues. The V gene lost 2 bases and the J gene lost 3 bases, with 7 bases spanning the gap. This CDR3 is CASSLLRDTGELFF. The CDR3 DNA follows: TGTGCCAGCAGCTTATTACGGGACACCGGGGAGCTGTTTTTT.